These 20 T cell receptor beta chains originate from one sample sequenced in a study of identical twins. TCRdb reprocessed the 5' RACE reads with MiXCR, giving one entry per CDR3 protein. In the table there are a few hundred thousand distinct CDR3 sequences, just under 10% of which are singletons. Another study also made use of these data, one on yellow fever vaccine responses in identical twins.

The sample consisted of PBMCs. Receptors were obtained from a woman aged 18-29 years in good health.

This sequence joins TRBV27 and TRBJ2-5; D unresolved. Germline lookup yields CDR1 MNHEY and CDR2 SMNVEV (reference sequence). With 5 bases removed from V and 6 bases from J, the gap between germline ends came to 16 bases. The CDR3 has 14 amino acids. The CDR3 DNA is TGTGCCAGCAGTGAACATGGCGTTTTCAAGACCCAGTACTTC. Its protein is CASSEHGVFKTQYF.

This chain joins TRBV20-1 and TRBJ2-4; tentative D call: TRBD2 (6 bases). Trimming stripped 0 bases from V and 7 bases from J, with 19 bases between. The CDR3 loop spans 16 amino acids. Germline V lookup: CDR1 DFQATT, CDR2 SNEGSKA (reference sequence). The DNA for the CDR3 is TGCAGTGCTAGAGATAACGTTATTGGGGGACTTAACATTCAGTACTTC. Translating gives CSARDNVIGGLNIQYF.

The chain uses TRBV5-1 and TRBJ2-6; TRBD1 or TRBD2 may be the D gene (6 bases each). The germline V gene has CDR1 SGHRS and CDR2 YFSETQ. Trimming took 0 bases from V and 11 from J, leaving 9 bases between them. The CDR3 contains 13 residues. The CDR3 bases are TGCGCCAGCAGCTTGGAGGGGGGACACGTCCTGACTTTC. Protein product: CASSLEGGHVLTF. The complete variable domain, with remaining parts taken from reference TRBV5-1 and TRBJ2-6, reads KAGVTQTPRYLIKTRGQQVTLSCSPISGHRSVSWYQQTPGQGLQFLFEYFSETQRNKGNFPGRFSGRQFSNSRSEMNVSTLELGDSALYLCASSLEGGHVLTFGAGSRLTVL.

This chain joins TRBV5-1 and TRBJ2-7; 9 bases are a match to TRBD1. The CDR3 is made up of 14 amino acids. Germline assignment: CDR1 SGHRS and CDR2 YFSETQ. The junction had 7 bases not matched to a gene; V was cut back by 4 bases and J by 5 bases. CDR3 residues: CASSNSGQGNEQYF. The CDR3 nucleotides are TGCGCCAGCAGCAATTCGGGACAGGGAAACGAGCAGTACTTC. Drawing the rest from reference TRBV5-1 and TRBJ2-7, the complete variable domain is KAGVTQTPRYLIKTRGQQVTLSCSPISGHRSVSWYQQTPGQGLQFLFEYFSETQRNKGNFPGRFSGRQFSNSRSEMNVSTLELGDSALYLCASSNSGQGNEQYFGPGTRLTVT.

This clonotype came up many times. The V call is TRBV20-1, the J call TRBJ2-5; 13 nucleotides line up with TRBD2. Germline assignment: CDR1 DFQATT and CDR2 SNEGSKA (reference sequence). Trimming at V came to 3 bases and at J to 4 bases, leaving 8 bases not matched to a gene. The CDR3 length is 16 residues. CDR3 residues: CSASPLAGGLGETQYF. In DNA, the CDR3 is TGCAGTGCTAGCCCACTAGCGGGGGGGCTCGGAGAGACCCAGTACTTC.

This clonotype has just a few counts. The chain employs TRBV11-2 and TRBJ1-2; 9 nucleotides agree with TRBD1. Germline V gene lookup returns CDR1 SGHAT and CDR2 FQNNGV. V lost 5 bases to trimming and J lost 8 bases; unmatched junction nucleotides: 15. There are 16 residues in the CDR3. The CDR3 here is CASSPRGGQGTAGYTF. The DNA of the CDR3 is TGTGCCAGCAGCCCCAGGGGGGGACAGGGTACGGCGGGCTACACCTTC.

The CDR3 bases are TGTGCCAGCAGACGGACCTACACCGGGGAGCTGTTTTTT. Its translation is CASRRTYTGELFF. The V and J genes are TRBV27 and TRBJ2-2; D ambiguous. The V end was cut by 6 bases, the J end by 3 bases, with 8 bases between. Germline CDR1 MNHEY, CDR2 SMNVEV (reference sequence). This CDR3 has 13 residues.

Ten or more counts support this clonotype. The CDR3 DNA sequence: TGCGCCAGCAGCCCACGGGGGAGTGGGAACTATGGCTACACCTTC. Translated: CASSPRGSGNYGYTF. The J gene is TRBJ1-2, the V gene TRBV5-1; the D gene is possibly TRBD1 (5 bases). The CDR3 is made up of 15 amino acids. The ends were cut back, 4 bases at V and 2 bases at J, with 15 bases in the middle. Germline CDR1 and CDR2: SGHRS and YFSETQ.

V gene TRBV5-6 combines with J gene TRBJ2-3; the match to TRBD2 covers 9 bases. Germline V lookup: CDR1 SGHDT, CDR2 YYEEEE. The CDR3 is made up of 15 amino acids. After removal of 1 base from V and 4 bases from J, the junction contained 4 bases not matched to a gene. The CDR3 coding sequence is TGTGCCAGCAGCTTGTTTAGCGGGGGCGCAGATACGCAGTATTTT. Residues: CASSLFSGGADTQYF.

Many counts were recorded for this clonotype. The chain employs TRBV27 and TRBJ2-4; 11 bases fit TRBD2. Per germline, CDR1 MNHEY and CDR2 SMNVEV (reference sequence). V lost 4 bases, J lost 0 bases, and 5 bases stayed unmatched. The CDR3 extends over 17 amino acids. This CDR3 reads CASSSRLAGIAKNIQYF. The DNA for the CDR3 is TGTGCCAGCAGTTCGCGACTAGCGGGGATAGCCAAAAACATTCAGTACTTC.

In its sample, this clonotype was seen many times. This chain links TRBV18 with TRBJ1-1, with D uncertain. The V and J ends lost 1 base and 3 bases respectively, with 9 bases between them. CDR1 and CDR2 (germline): KGHSH, LQKENI. This CDR3 contains 14 residues. CDR3 coding DNA: TGTGCCAGCTCACCACAAGTTTCGGACACTGAAGCTTTCTTT. Protein sequence: CASSPQVSDTEAFF.

This clonotype has a handful of counts. V gene TRBV7-9 combines with J gene TRBJ2-2; D gene ambiguous. The CDR3 length is 12 residues. Trimming took off 5 bases at V and 3 bases at J, with 4 bases between the two ends. Germline V gene data show CDR1 as SEHNR and CDR2 as FQNEAQ (reference sequence). The CDR3 loop reads CASSTDTGELFF. CDR3 coding DNA: TGTGCCAGCAGCACCGACACCGGGGAGCTGTTTTTT.

The rearrangement uses TRBV29-1 and TRBJ2-6, with D possibly TRBD1 on 6 matching bases. Germline V gene sequence: CDR1 SQVTM, CDR2 ANQGSEA. The CDR3 contains 14 residues. The V gene lost 6 bases and the J gene lost 1 base, with 10 bases spanning the gap. CDR3: CSVQTGSGANVLTF. For the CDR3, the DNA is TGCAGCGTACAGACAGGTTCTGGGGCCAACGTCCTGACTTTC.

The rearrangement joins TRBV13 to TRBJ2-1, with 10 bases lining up with TRBD2. Germline lookup yields CDR1 PRHDT and CDR2 FYEKMQ (reference sequence). V lost 1 base and J lost 5; bases outside the gene matches: 11. This CDR3 has 18 amino acids. The CDR3 spells CASSLELAGLNDHNEQFF. The CDR3 DNA reads as TGTGCCAGCAGCTTAGAACTAGCGGGACTAAACGATCACAATGAGCAGTTCTTC.

This clonotype was seen many times. The V gene is TRBV10-3, the J gene TRBJ2-7, with TRBD1 as a possible D gene (6 bases). The length of the CDR3 is 14 residues. The germline CDR1 and CDR2 sequences are ENHRY and SYGVKD. V gave up 6 bases and J gave up 0 bases, with 12 bases separating them. CDR3 loop: CAIRRTDSSYEQYF. DNA for the CDR3: TGTGCCATCAGACGGACAGATAGCTCCTACGAGCAGTACTTC.

This clonotype showed up many times. CDR3 nucleotides: TGCGCCAGCAGCCAATGGACAGGGGGCTCCTACGAGCAGTACTTC. Translation gives CASSQWTGGSYEQYF. This chain connects TRBV4-3 to TRBJ2-7; 10 bases line up with TRBD1. This CDR3 region has 15 residues. Per germline, CDR1 LGHNA and CDR2 YSLEER. V shed 2 bases and J 0 bases; nucleotides not matched to a gene: 1.

Notes on this clonotype: The germline gene is not matched at one end of the junction; a read error may be the cause. The chain combines TRBV20-1 with TRBJ1-5; TRBD1 is a possible D gene (5 bases). The CDR3 has 14 amino acids. Germline values: CDR1 DFQATT, CDR2 SNEGSKA (reference sequence). CDR3 DNA: TGTAGTGCTAGACCTACAGGAGGGAATCAGCCCCAGCATTTT. This translates into CSARPTGGNQPQHF.

This clonotype was counted a few times. This chain links TRBV12-3 or TRBV12-4 with TRBJ2-3; 12 bases align to TRBD2. The junction had 3 bases not matched to a gene; V was cut back by 6 bases and J by 11 bases. CDR3 length: 12 amino acids. CDR3 nucleotide sequence: TGTGCCAGCAGATGGACTAGCGGGATGCAGTATTTT. As protein: CASRWTSGMQYF.

This clonotype showed up just a few times. The chain links TRBV4-2 to TRBJ2-7; no clear D gene. Trimming pared 1 base from V and 7 bases from J, leaving 8 bases between. Germline CDR1 reads LGHNA; CDR2 reads YNFKEQ. The length of the CDR3 is 12 residues. The CDR3 loop is CASSQVMGEQYF. CDR3 DNA: TGTGCCAGCAGCCAAGTGATGGGGGAGCAGTACTTC.

J is TRBJ1-1 and V is TRBV7-9, with D perhaps matching TRBD1 (5 bases). The ends were cut back, 7 bases at V and 2 bases at J, with 11 bases in the middle. Germline CDR1 is SEHNR and CDR2 is FQNEAQ (reference sequence). The CDR3 covers 13 residues. CDR3 sequence: CASTEGLNTEAFF. Here the CDR3 DNA reads TGTGCCAGCACCGAGGGGTTAAACACTGAAGCTTTCTTT.